This paragraph reports one T cell receptor beta chain. As handled by the study authors: Reference gene primer amplification yielded estimated nucleated cell counts. Clones were read by immunoSEQ multiplex PCR, and TCRdb kept only the in-frame ones, dropping some. The V and J calls and clone size come from that table; D and trimming were worked out from the DNA. The sample lists more than 200,000 clones, roughly 90% seen once, with over 1.5% in the top ten. The junction had 10 bases not matched to a gene; V was cut back by 0 bases and J by 5 bases. The CDR3 sequence is 19 residues long. The germline CDR1 and CDR2 sequences are MGHRA and YSYEKL. This sample was included in a study of blood T cell repertoires in COVID-19. Study background: Nucleic acid was either cDNA or gDNA, and it came from T cells, B-cell-depleted T cells, or PBMCs.

The chain joins TRBV4-1 to TRBJ2-2, with TRBD2 identical over 12 bases. The sample consisted of peripheral blood. The sequence came from a man aged 65 to 79 with acute or convalescent COVID-19. The CDR3, as DNA: TGCGCCAGCAGCCAAGATCCCCGACTAGCGGGAGAACGGACCGGGGAGCTGTTTTTT. It is translated as CASSQDPRLAGERTGELFF.